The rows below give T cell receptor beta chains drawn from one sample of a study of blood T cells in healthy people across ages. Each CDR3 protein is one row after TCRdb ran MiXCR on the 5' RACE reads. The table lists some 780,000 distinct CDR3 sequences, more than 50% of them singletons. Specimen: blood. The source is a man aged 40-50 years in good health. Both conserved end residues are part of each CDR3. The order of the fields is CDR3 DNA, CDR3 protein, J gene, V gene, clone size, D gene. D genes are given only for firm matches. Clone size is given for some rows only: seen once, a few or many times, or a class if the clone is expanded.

TGTGCCATCAGTCCGGGACAGGGGGGAGATGGCTACACCTTC,CAISPGQGGDGYTF,TRBJ1-2,TRBV10-3,.,TRBD1
TGTGCCAGCAGCCGCACCCAAACTAGCGGGACCGGGGAGCTGTTTTTT,CASSRTQTSGTGELFF,TRBJ2-2,TRBV4-2,few,TRBD2
TGTGCCATCAGGGGACTAGCGGAAACCGGGGAGCTGTTTTTT,CAIRGLAETGELFF,TRBJ2-2,TRBV10-3,.,TRBD2
TGTGCCAGCAGTCAAGGGGGCAGAGCTAACTATGGCTACACCTTC,CASSQGGRANYGYTF,TRBJ1-2,TRBV25-1,.,TRBD1
TGTGCCAGCAGCTTAAGCATCTCCGAGCAGTACTTC,CASSLSISEQYF,TRBJ2-7,TRBV7-9,few,.
TGTGCCAGCAGCCCCACCTTCCTTCTTGGGGACGGGAGCACAGATACGCAGTATTTT,CASSPTFLLGDGSTDTQYF,TRBJ2-3,TRBV11-2,.,.
TGTGCCAGCAGTTCACAGAGGGGCGAGACCCAGTACTTC,CASSSQRGETQYF,TRBJ2-5,TRBV2,.,.
TGTGCCAGCAGTTTTGGGGGACTAGCGAGAAGTTACGAGCAGTACTTC,CASSFGGLARSYEQYF,TRBJ2-7,TRBV28,few,TRBD2
TGCGCCAGCAGCCAGAGTAGCGGGAGTTCCTACAATGAGCAGTTCTTC,CASSQSSGSSYNEQFF,TRBJ2-1,TRBV4-1,few,TRBD2
TGTGCCAGCAGGGGGACAAACTACGAGCAGTACTTC,CASRGTNYEQYF,TRBJ2-7,TRBV6-2/TRBV6-3,.,.
TGTGCCAGCAGTGAGTTGTCTGACTACACCTTC,CASSELSDYTF,TRBJ1-2,TRBV25-1,.,.
TGTGCCAGCAGCTTAGCCGATAGGTTCCGGCACACTGAAGCTTTCTTT,CASSLADRFRHTEAFF,TRBJ1-1,TRBV7-2,.,.
TGTGCCAGCAGTTTCCGGCTAGCGGGAGTGGGCTCTGGGGCCAACGTCCTGACTTTC,CASSFRLAGVGSGANVLTF,TRBJ2-6,TRBV27,few,TRBD2
TGTGCCAGCAGTCCCACTAGCGGGGTCGGTTTCCAGTACTTC,CASSPTSGVGFQYF,TRBJ2-5,TRBV7-9,once,TRBD2
TGTGCCAGCAGCCAAGTTGTGGCTAGCGGGGGGATAGAGCAGTTCTTC,CASSQVVASGGIEQFF,TRBJ2-1,TRBV3-1,.,TRBD2
TGTGCCAGCAGCCCTATTAGCGGGAGGGCCTACGAGCAGTACTTC,CASSPISGRAYEQYF,TRBJ2-7,TRBV11-2,.,TRBD2
TGTGCCAGCAGTTTAAGGGGACACGATGAGCAGTTCTTC,CASSLRGHDEQFF,TRBJ2-1,TRBV27,.,.
TGTGCCAGCAGATTTTGGGTTGGTGGGCTAGCGGTATACAATGAGCAGTACTTC,CASRFWVGGLAVYNEQYF,TRBJ2-7,TRBV12-3/TRBV12-4,few,TRBD2
TGTGCCAGCAGTCCTTGGCAGGGGGTAGGCAATCAGCCCCAGCATTTT,CASSPWQGVGNQPQHF,TRBJ1-5,TRBV2,.,TRBD1
TGTGCCAGCAGAGCGACTAGTATGGGTGGGGATACGCAGTATTTT,CASRATSMGGDTQYF,TRBJ2-3,TRBV2,.,.
TGCGCCAGCAGCCAAGATACAGGACTTCACTACGAGCAGTACTTC,CASSQDTGLHYEQYF,TRBJ2-7,TRBV4-3,few,.
TGTGCCAGCTCACGGGCAGGGAGAGGCTCCTACAATGAGCAGTACTTC,CASSRAGRGSYNEQYF,TRBJ2-7,TRBV18,.,.
TGTGCCAGCAGCCGAAGACAGGGGTTTAGCTCCTACGAGCAGTACTTC,CASSRRQGFSSYEQYF,TRBJ2-7,TRBV28,.,TRBD1
TGTGCCAGCAGCCGCGGGACAGCCAGACCTAGCACAGATACGCAGTATTTT,CASSRGTARPSTDTQYF,TRBJ2-3,TRBV6-1,.,.
TGTGCCAGCAGCCCTGGGACATACTCTAGCAATCAGCCCCAGCATTTT,CASSPGTYSSNQPQHF,TRBJ1-5,TRBV7-2,few,.
TGTGCCAGCAGACGATGGGGGAAAGGGGATGAAAAACTGTTTTTT,CASRRWGKGDEKLFF,TRBJ1-4,TRBV12-3/TRBV12-4,few,.
TGTGCCAGCAGTTTATCGGAAAGGGCCTACGAGCAGTACTTC,CASSLSERAYEQYF,TRBJ2-7,TRBV27,.,.
TGTGCCAGCTCACCTGCGGACAGGGCGGTAGATACGCAGTATTTT,CASSPADRAVDTQYF,TRBJ2-3,TRBV18,.,TRBD1
TGTGCCAGCAGTTCGAGTGGGGCCCAGTACTTC,CASSSSGAQYF,TRBJ2-5,TRBV6-5,.,.
TGCGCCAGCAGCCAAGAAGGGCCACTACTAGCGGCGAGCACAGATACGCAGTATTTT,CASSQEGPLLAASTDTQYF,TRBJ2-3,TRBV4-1,.,TRBD2
TGCGCCAGCAGCCAAGATATGGGGTGCGAGCAGTACTTC,CASSQDMGCEQYF,TRBJ2-7,TRBV4-3,.,.
TGTGCCAGCAGTTACTCCGGCAGACCCTTCCAAGAGACCCAGTACTTC,CASSYSGRPFQETQYF,TRBJ2-5,TRBV6-6,.,.
TGTGCCAGCAGCTTGTGGACTGGCTCAGAGACCCAGTACTTC,CASSLWTGSETQYF,TRBJ2-5,TRBV7-9,.,.
TGTGCCAGCAGTTTAACGGGTCGGGTCTATGGCTACACCTTC,CASSLTGRVYGYTF,TRBJ1-2,TRBV28,.,.
TGCGCCAGCAGGGAGGGGAGTGTGGGCTCCTACGAGCAGTACTTC,CASREGSVGSYEQYF,TRBJ2-7,TRBV10-2,.,.
TGTGCCAGCAGCCAGATTGGGAGCACAGATACGCAGTATTTT,CASSQIGSTDTQYF,TRBJ2-3,TRBV9,few,.
TGTGCCAGCAGCTTGTTCGGAGCTAACTATGGCTACACCTTC,CASSLFGANYGYTF,TRBJ1-2,TRBV5-5,few,.
TGTGCCATCAAGCCAGGTTTGGATGGCTACACCTTC,CAIKPGLDGYTF,TRBJ1-2,TRBV10-3,.,.
TGTGCCAGCAGGCCCAGCGGGAGGGTCCACGAGCAGTACTTC,CASRPSGRVHEQYF,TRBJ2-7,TRBV6-5,.,TRBD2
TGTGCCAGCAGTTCCCTATTCGAGGTATACACAGGGAGCTCCTACGAGCAGTACTTC,CASSSLFEVYTGSSYEQYF,TRBJ2-7,TRBV6-5,.,.
TGTGCCAGCAGTTTCGGCCGGGCCAGAGGGACACACGAGCAGTACTTC,CASSFGRARGTHEQYF,TRBJ2-7,TRBV27,.,.
TGCGCCAGCAGCCAAGTTGGGGCGGGAGGGCGGACCACAGATACGCAGTATTTT,CASSQVGAGGRTTDTQYF,TRBJ2-3,TRBV4-3,.,TRBD2
TGTGCCAGCAGCCTCCTTGGGTGGAGGCCCGAAACCGACGAGCAGTACTTC,CASSLLGWRPETDEQYF,TRBJ2-7,TRBV28,.,.
TGTGCCAGCAGCTTAGCAGGGACTAGCGCGTACAATGAGCAGTTCTTC,CASSLAGTSAYNEQFF,TRBJ2-1,TRBV7-6,.,TRBD2
TGTGCCAGCAGCATCGATCCGGCAAACTACGAGCAGTACTTC,CASSIDPANYEQYF,TRBJ2-7,TRBV7-2,few,.